The clone carrying this T cell receptor (beta chain) has a handful of counts. Its antigen is not known. The CDR3 spans 14 residues. CDR1 is SGHDN and CDR2 is FVKESK in the germline V gene. V gave up 7 bases and J gave up 5 bases, with 15 bases separating them. Every isolated RNA sample was fully reverse transcribed, so sequencing captured expressed TCRB transcripts. The table came from immunoSEQ multiplex PCR; TCRdb's copy has only in-frame clones and leaves some out. The data contain 390,000 or so clones, around 13% of them singletons. A single heparinised draw of roughly 100 mL on average was taken per donor. The data were taken from a study of beta chain features in type 1 diabetes. Across the whole study: Patients and healthy donors were similar in age, gender and cell yields.

Findings and limits, study-wide: Fewer insertions but more deletions were seen at VDJ junctions in type 1 diabetes patients.

The rearrangement uses TRBV14 and TRBJ2-1, with D possibly called TRBD1 or TRBD2 (5 bases each). The sample taken for sequencing was naive CD4+ T cells from blood. This clonotype was obtained from a man younger than 40 in good health. The CDR3 sequence is CASIGAQNHNEQFF. The CDR3 coding sequence is TGTGCCAGCATCGGGGCCCAAAATCACAATGAGCAGTTCTTC.